Each of the 17 T cell receptor beta chains below was sequenced from the same sample in a study of cytomegalovirus exposure and HLA in healthy donors. Primers included in the PCR were 60 Vbeta and 13 Jbeta primers. TCRdb's table, derived via immunoSEQ multiplex PCR, lists solely in-frame clones and lacks some. This table holds tens of thousands of clones, about 80% found once. The sample taken for sequencing was PBMCs. These TCRs come from a man in his fifties or sixties in good health and CMV-seropositive.

The chain is built from TRBV7-9 and TRBJ2-3, with 7 bases that match TRBD1. The germline V gene encodes CDR1 SEHNR and CDR2 FQNEAQ (reference sequence). The CDR3 contains 14 residues. The trim removed 6 bases at V and 3 bases at J, leaving 6 bases unmatched. The CDR3 is CASSSTGPTDTQYF. CDR3 nucleotides: TGTGCCAGCAGTTCGACAGGGCCTACAGATACGCAGTATTTT.

This rearrangement joins TRBV30 to TRBJ2-1; TRBD2 matches 10 bases. This CDR3 region has 14 residues. V shed 4 bases, J shed 13 bases, and the junction held 13 bases outside the gene matches. Per germline, CDR1 GTSNPN and CDR2 SVGIG (reference sequence). The CDR3 DNA reads TGTGCCTGGACGGTCCTAGCGGGAGTGGAGGCCCAGTTCTTC. Amino acids: CAWTVLAGVEAQFF. Filled out from reference TRBV30 and TRBJ2-1, the complete variable domain reads SQTIHQWPATLVQPVGSPLSLECTVEGTSNPNLYWYRQAAGRGLQLLFYSVGIGQISSEVPQNLSASRPQDRQFILSSKKLLLSDSGFYLCAWTVLAGVEAQFFGPGTRLTVL.

This clone showed up just a few times. The chain carries TRBV10-2 and TRBJ1-5; 8 bases match TRBD1. This CDR3 has 15 amino acids. Germline V CDR1 and CDR2: WSHSY, SAAADI. After removal of 6 bases from V and 0 bases from J, the junction contained 4 bases not matched to a gene. The CDR3 DNA is TGCGCCAGCAGGATGACAGGGGATAGCAATCAGCCCCAGCATTTT. It translates to CASRMTGDSNQPQHF.

This chain connects TRBV9 to TRBJ2-2; D gene uncertain. Germline values: CDR1 SGDLS, CDR2 YYNGEE. This CDR3 has 16 amino acids. Trimming cost V 2 bases and J 4 bases, with 15 bases left between them. CDR3 amino acids: CASSVVPGEGTGELFF. The CDR3 DNA reads as TGTGCCAGCAGCGTCGTCCCAGGTGAAGGCACCGGGGAGCTGTTTTTT. Full variable domain (missing parts from reference TRBV9 and TRBJ2-2): DSGVTQTPKHLITATGQRVTLRCSPRSGDLSVYWYQQSLDQGLQFLIQYYNGEERAKGNILERFSAQQFPDLHSELNLSSLELGDSALYFCASSVVPGEGTGELFFGEGSRLTVL.

This clone showed up just a few times. The chain is built from TRBV6-1 and TRBJ1-6; 7 bases fit TRBD1. Per germline, CDR1 MNHNS and CDR2 SASEGT. The CDR3 covers 14 residues. The V segment lost 10 bases and the J segment 8 bases; nucleotides outside the gene matches: 11. CDR3 coding DNA: TGTGCCACCCTCTTGAGGGACAGCCATTCACCCCTCCACTTT. It encodes CATLLRDSHSPLHF.

This clone was counted between two and nine times. Compared with germline, one end of the junction differs, possibly owing to a read error. The chain links TRBV5-5 to TRBJ2-7; 11 bases are a match to TRBD1. The CDR3 loop spans 16 amino acids. CDR1 SGHKS and CDR2 YYEKEE come from the germline V gene (reference sequence). DNA of the CDR3: TGTGCCAGCAGGTTGGAGGACAGGGGGCGGCTCCACGAGCAGTACTTC. This encodes CASRLEDRGRLHEQYF.

The chain couples TRBV30 to TRBJ2-5; perhaps TRBD1 as D (5 bases). The germline V gene encodes CDR1 GTSNPN and CDR2 SVGIG (reference sequence). This CDR3 contains 12 residues. The V and J ends lost 4 bases and 8 bases respectively, with 14 bases between them. The CDR3 loop is CAWTGNSRTQYF. For the CDR3, the DNA is TGTGCCTGGACAGGGAATAGCCGTACCCAGTACTTC.

The chain has TRBV7-9 and TRBJ2-7, with 12 positions matching TRBD2. The germline V gene encodes CDR1 SEHNR and CDR2 FQNEAQ (reference sequence). This CDR3 contains 13 residues. This chain's CDR3 is CAYSSGGEYEQYF. Here the CDR3 DNA reads TGTGCGTATTCTAGCGGGGGGGAATACGAGCAGTACTTC. The whole variable domain, remainder taken from reference TRBV7-9 and TRBJ2-7, is DTGVSQNPRHKITKRGQNVTFRCDPISEHNRLYWYRQTLGQGPEFLTYFQNEAQLEKSRLLSDRFSAERPKGSFSTLEIQRTEQGDSAMYLCAYSSGGEYEQYFGPGTRLTVT.

The rearrangement links TRBV5-4 to TRBJ2-7; 9 nucleotides agree with TRBD2. CDR1 is SGHNT, CDR2 YYREEE, per germline (reference sequence). The CDR3 is made up of 16 amino acids. V was pared by 4 bases and J by 7 bases, with 15 bases of the junction left unmatched. Here the CDR3 reads CASSHSGGGRALEQYF. The CDR3 nucleotides are TGTGCCAGCAGCCACAGCGGTGGCGGGAGGGCGTTGGAGCAGTACTTC.

CDR3 nucleotides: TGTGCCAGCGGCCCGGGTATGAACACTGAAGCTTTCTTT. Amino acids: CASGPGMNTEAFF. J is TRBJ1-1 and V is TRBV7-8; no clear D gene. Trimming took 8 bases from V and 0 from J, leaving 10 bases between them. The CDR3 is 13 amino acids. From germline, CDR1 is SGHVS and CDR2 FQNEAQ.

This sequence joins TRBV6-1 and TRBJ1-2; 7 bases fit TRBD1. The germline V gene encodes CDR1 MNHNS and CDR2 SASEGT. CDR3 length: 13 amino acids. V was pared by 11 bases and J by 5 bases, with 11 bases of the junction left unmatched. The CDR3 sequence is CALSKGARYGYTF. CDR3 DNA sequence: TGTGCCCTATCCAAGGGGGCGAGATATGGCTACACCTTC.

This chain links TRBV29-1 with TRBJ1-1; D may be TRBD1 (5 bases). Germline loops: CDR1 SQVTM, CDR2 ANQGSEA. The CDR3 is 12 amino acids. The V gene lost 8 bases and the J gene lost 5 bases, with 15 bases spanning the gap. The CDR3 DNA sequence: TGCAGCATACAACAGGTGGCGACTGAAGCTTTCTTT. Residues: CSIQQVATEAFF.

This clone was detected a few times. V usage is TRBV7-3 and J usage is TRBJ1-1, with D tentatively TRBD1 (6 bases). Trimming removed 1 base at V and 5 bases at J, with 14 bases between. The CDR3 sequence is 15 residues long. Germline V lookup: CDR1 SGHTA, CDR2 FQGTGA. CDR3 sequence (DNA): TGTGCCAGCAGCTTAAGAGCGGCAGGGGTTACTGAAGCTTTCTTT. Amino acids: CASSLRAAGVTEAFF.

The chain employs TRBV11-2 and TRBJ1-2, with D possibly TRBD1 on 6 matching bases. The germline V gene encodes CDR1 SGHAT and CDR2 FQNNGV. Trimming shortened V by 1 base and J by 7 bases, and 13 bases separated the two germline ends. The CDR3 has 14 amino acids. Here the CDR3 reads CASSLGGQNFGYTF. The CDR3, as DNA: TGTGCCAGCAGCTTAGGCGGACAGAATTTTGGCTACACCTTC.

The chain combines TRBV2 with TRBJ1-1; 9 bases are a match to TRBD1. The CDR3 is 14 residues long. The V gene's germline CDR1 is SNHLY and CDR2 FYNNEI. Germline trimming cut 1 base from V and 8 bases from J; bases unmatched to any gene: 5. In nucleotides, the CDR3 is TGTGCCAGCAGTGAAGTGGGACAGGGAAAGGAAGCTTTCTTT. It translates to CASSEVGQGKEAFF. Full variable domain (rest looked up from reference TRBV2 and TRBJ1-1): EPEVTQTPSHQVTQMGQEVILRCVPISNHLYFYWYRQILGQKVEFLVSFYNNEISEKSEIFDDQFSVERPDGSNFTLKIRSTKLEDSAMYFCASSEVGQGKEAFFGQGTRLTVV.

As for this clone: Compared with germline, one end of the junction differs, possibly owing to a read error. The chain carries TRBV7-3 and TRBJ2-5; TRBD2 might be the D (6 bases). Germline V CDR1 and CDR2: SGHTA, FQGTGA. This CDR3 has 16 amino acids. CDR3 region: CSSSRGPVGGEETQYF. Here the CDR3 DNA reads TGTTCCAGCAGCCGGGGACCGGTGGGCGGGGAGGAGACCCAGTACTTC. The full variable domain, its missing parts supplied by reference TRBV7-3 and TRBJ2-5, is GAGVSQTPSNKVTEKGKYVELRCDPISGHTALYWYRQSLGQGPEFLIYFQGTGAADDSGLPNDRFFAVRPEGSVSTLKIQRTERGDSAVYLCSSSRGPVGGEETQYFGPGTRLLVL.

This clone has only one observation. This chain links TRBV30 with TRBJ2-5; D possibly corresponds to TRBD1 (6 bases). The DNA end is more similar to TRBJ2-7, so the J call may be wrong. The CDR3 runs to 14 residues. CDR1 and CDR2 from the germline V gene are GTSNPN and SVGIG (reference sequence). Here the CDR3 reads CAWSASDRPYEQYF. CDR3 nucleotides: TGTGCCTGGAGTGCAAGCGACAGGCCCTACGAGCAGTACTTC.